This TCR beta chain was sequenced in a study of cytomegalovirus exposure and HLA in healthy donors. Study conclusions and caveats: Productive status was seen about 90% or about 30% of the time for most TCR beta V segments in an earlier analysis. Relative to equally common others, HLA-associated TCR beta chains showed greater clonal expansion in a later analysis.

CDR1 KGHSH and CDR2 LQKENI come from the germline V gene. Trimming cost V 3 bases and J 9 bases, with 9 bases left between them. This CDR3 comprises 12 residues. Points on this clone: Its matching antigen is unknown.

Amplification used 60 Vbeta primers and 13 Jbeta primers. Some clones are missing from TCRdb's copy, which holds only in-frame ones; the method was immunoSEQ multiplex PCR. The top ten hold approximately 2.4% of the sample, which has roughly 100,000 clones, roughly 80% seen once. The chain employs TRBV18 and TRBJ1-5, with D perhaps TRBD1 (6 bases). This receptor was obtained from a man aged 40-49 years in good health and CMV-seronegative. The specimen sequenced was PBMCs. The CDR3: CASSPRGAPQHF. CDR3 coding DNA: TGTGCCAGCTCACCCCGGGGGGCGCCCCAGCATTTT. The full variable domain, in which reference TRBV18 and TRBJ1-5 provide the parts outside the CDR3, is NAGVMQNPRHLVRRRGQEARLRCSPMKGHSHVYWYRQLPEEGLKFMVYLQKENIIDESGMPKERFSAEFPKEGPSILRIQQVVRGDSAAYFCASSPRGAPQHFGDGTRLSIL.